This is a list of T cell receptor beta chains from one sample in a study of blood T cell repertoires in COVID-19. Sequenced by immunoSEQ multiplex PCR; TCRdb stores in-frame clones only, minus some. The sample includes fewer than 85,000 clones, 75% to 85% of them seen just once. The specimen was peripheral blood. All receptors come from a woman aged 60-75 years with acute or convalescent COVID-19. Both conserved end residues are part of each CDR3. Fields, in order: CDR3 length, D gene, clone size, V gene, J gene, CDR3 DNA, CDR3 protein. The D gene is left open where the match is weak. Clone size is not always given. Where it is, it says once, few, many or a class for expanded clones.

13	.	once	TRBV30	TRBJ1-4	TGTGCCTGGAATGGACGGGGAAATGAAAAACTGTTTTTT	CAWNGRGNEKLFF
13	.	.	TRBV7-9	TRBJ2-7	TGTGCCAGCAGCTTAGTACCAGACTACGAGCAGTACTTC	CASSLVPDYEQYF
14	.	.	TRBV27	TRBJ1-1	TGTGCCAGCAGTTTTAAGGGGCGGGGGGCTGAAGCTTTCTTT	CASSFKGRGAEAFF
13	.	.	TRBV5-1	TRBJ2-3	TGCGCCAGCAGCTTGCTGGGGAGATACGAGCAGTATTTT	CASSLLGRYEQYF
11	TRBD1	.	TRBV29-1	TRBJ1-2	TGCAGCGGACAGGGGGACTATGGCTACACCTTC	CSGQGDYGYTF
16	TRBD1	.	TRBV5-6	TRBJ1-3	TGTGCCAGCAGCTTGGCCGTAGGGGGCAAGGGAAACACCATATATTTT	CASSLAVGGKGNTIYF
16	TRBD1	.	TRBV27	TRBJ2-2	TGTGCCAGCAGTTTATGGGGACAGGGGCGCACCGGGGAGCTGTTTTTT	CASSLWGQGRTGELFF
12	.	.	TRBV10-1	TRBJ1-1	TGCGCCAGCAGTGAGCCCGCAGGTTTTCCTTTCTTT	CASSEPAGFPFF
12	TRBD2	.	TRBV5-4	TRBJ2-1	TGTGCCAGCAGCCCACCTTCGGGGGGGCAGTTCTTC	CASSPPSGGQFF
15	TRBD1	.	TRBV10-3	TRBJ1-1	TGTGCCATCAGGGAACCGGGACAGGGGGACACTGAAGCTTTCTTT	CAIREPGQGDTEAFF
13	TRBD1	.	TRBV6-6	TRBJ1-2	TGTGCCAGCACCCCAGGGGGTTCCTATGGCTACACCTTC	CASTPGGSYGYTF
13	TRBD1	.	TRBV7-3	TRBJ1-1	TGTGCCAGCAGTGGGACAGGCGACACTGAAGCTTTCTTT	CASSGTGDTEAFF
16	TRBD1	.	TRBV19	TRBJ2-7	TGTGCCAGTAGTCCACCCGGGACAGGGGTATTCTACGAGCAGTACTTC	CASSPPGTGVFYEQYF
15	TRBD1	.	TRBV5-1	TRBJ1-2	TGCGCCAGCAGCTCCCTTCAGGGGGCAGACTATGGCTACACCTTC	CASSSLQGADYGYTF
15	TRBD1	few	TRBV6-5	TRBJ1-2	TGTGCCAGCAGGGGAAGACAGGGATGGACGAGGGGCTACACCTTC	CASRGRQGWTRGYTF
18	TRBD2	.	TRBV13	TRBJ2-3	TGTGCCAGCAGCTTAGGCCCTAGCGGGGCTCCTAGCACAGATACGCAGTATTTT	CASSLGPSGAPSTDTQYF
14	.	.	TRBV19	TRBJ1-5	TGTGCCAGTAGTAGGGGGCAGGGCCATCAGCCCCAGCATTTT	CASSRGQGHQPQHF
14	TRBD1	once	TRBV7-9	TRBJ1-2	TGTGCCACTTTCGGACAGGAGCTTAACTATGGCTACACCTTC	CATFGQELNYGYTF
12	TRBD1	once	TRBV27	TRBJ1-1	TGTGCCAGCAGTTTCGACAGGGGACAAGCTTTCTTT	CASSFDRGQAFF
15	.	.	TRBV10-3	TRBJ1-2	TGTGCCATCAGGTTCACAGGGTCGGCTAACTATGGCTACACCTTC	CAIRFTGSANYGYTF
16	TRBD1	.	TRBV6-5	TRBJ2-7	TGTGCCAGCAGTTACTCCGGGACAGACCCTTCCTACGAGCAGTACTTC	CASSYSGTDPSYEQYF
15	.	.	TRBV5-4	TRBJ1-1	TGTGCCAGCAGCTTGGGTACAGGCCAATACACTGAAGCTTTCTTT	CASSLGTGQYTEAFF
15	TRBD1	.	TRBV29-1	TRBJ1-2	TGCAGCGTTGAACCAGGGACAGGAGCTAACTATGGCTACACCTTC	CSVEPGTGANYGYTF
16	TRBD1	once	TRBV19	TRBJ1-2	TGTGCCAGTGTTGGGCGGGGGACAGGAACTAACTATGGCTACACCTTC	CASVGRGTGTNYGYTF
15	.	.	TRBV5-1	TRBJ1-3	TGCGCCAGCAGCTCGACAGGTTTCTCTGGAAACACCATATATTTT	CASSSTGFSGNTIYF
14	.	.	TRBV10-3	TRBJ1-1	TGTGCCATCAGTGAGGAGGTTATGAACACTGAAGCTTTCTTT	CAISEEVMNTEAFF
13	.	once	TRBV7-9	TRBJ2-3	TGTGCCAGCAGCCTCGACAGCCGAGATACGCAGTATTTT	CASSLDSRDTQYF
16	.	.	TRBV5-1	TRBJ2-3	TGCGCCAGCAGCTTGGGACAGCCAACTAGCACAGATACGCAGTATTTT	CASSLGQPTSTDTQYF
13	.	.	TRBV3-1/TRBV3-2	TRBJ1-2	TGTGCCAGCAGCCTGGGGGGAGAAGGTGGCTACACCTTC	CASSLGGEGGYTF
14	.	.	TRBV2	TRBJ1-6	TGTGCCAGCCGGGGGGTAATCGCCGGGTCACCCCTCCACTTT	CASRGVIAGSPLHF
12	TRBD1	.	TRBV6-5	TRBJ1-2	TGTGCCAGCAGCGGGGACAGGGAAGGCTACACCTTC	CASSGDREGYTF
14	TRBD1	.	TRBV7-9	TRBJ1-2	TGTGCCAGCAGCCCAAAACAGGGGAGCTATGGCTACACCTTC	CASSPKQGSYGYTF
13	.	.	TRBV12-3/TRBV12-4	TRBJ2-2	TGTGCCAGCACCCTTTCCAGAACCGGGGAGCTGTTTTTT	CASTLSRTGELFF
15	TRBD2	.	TRBV24-1	TRBJ2-3	TGTGCCACCAGTAAAGCTGGCGGGGGGGGAGATACGCAGTATTTT	CATSKAGGGGDTQYF
15	TRBD1	.	TRBV5-6	TRBJ2-7	TGTGCCAGCAGCGCCCCCCGGGACAGGGGATACGAGCAGTACTTC	CASSAPRDRGYEQYF
14	.	.	TRBV18	TRBJ1-1	TGTGCCAGCTCACCACGTCAGGGGAACACTGAAGCTTTCTTT	CASSPRQGNTEAFF
14	TRBD1	.	TRBV6-5	TRBJ1-1	TGTGCCAGCAGGTACAGGGGGCAGGGCACTGAAGCTTTCTTT	CASRYRGQGTEAFF
16	TRBD1	.	TRBV6-5	TRBJ1-1	TGTGCCAGCAGTTACTTTTCCCAGGGGGCAGGCACTGAAGCTTTCTTT	CASSYFSQGAGTEAFF
17	TRBD1	few	TRBV5-4	TRBJ2-1	TGTGCCAGCAGCTTGGATGTGAGGGACAGGGGCGGCAATGAGCAGTTCTTC	CASSLDVRDRGGNEQFF
13	TRBD1	.	TRBV3-1/TRBV3-2	TRBJ1-2	TGTGCCAGCAGCCCCAGGGGGAACTATGGCTACACCTTC	CASSPRGNYGYTF
11	TRBD1	.	TRBV10-3	TRBJ1-2	TGTGCCGCACAGGGGGCGAACGGCTACACCTTC	CAAQGANGYTF
14	.	.	TRBV10-2	TRBJ2-3	TGCGCCACCCTAGAACAGGGTTTTGGAGATACGCAGTATTTT	CATLEQGFGDTQYF
15	TRBD1	.	TRBV9	TRBJ1-1	TGTGCCAGCAGCGTAGCAGGGACAGGGGACACTGAAGCTTTCTTT	CASSVAGTGDTEAFF
11	.	.	TRBV29-1	TRBJ1-2	TGCAGCGTGGAGGAAACCTATGGCTACACCTTC	CSVEETYGYTF
17	TRBD2	.	TRBV2	TRBJ2-1	TGTGCCAGCAAGGTGGGCAGCGGGGGGGCGATGGTCAATGAGCAGTTCTTC	CASKVGSGGAMVNEQFF
16	TRBD2	.	TRBV11-2	TRBJ2-2	TGTGCCAGCAGCTTATGGCGGGGGACTACCACCGGGGAGCTGTTTTTT	CASSLWRGTTTGELFF
13	.	.	TRBV19	TRBJ1-1	TGTGCCAGTGTCCGGCGGGGGAACACTGAAGCTTTCTTT	CASVRRGNTEAFF
15	TRBD1	.	TRBV12-5	TRBJ1-2	TGTGCTAGTGGTCCCATCCAACAGGGGTTGGGTGGCTACACCTTC	CASGPIQQGLGGYTF
14	.	.	TRBV11-2	TRBJ1-2	TGTGCCAGCAGCCGAACCGCGCCCCCTTATGGCTACACCTTC	CASSRTAPPYGYTF
13	.	.	TRBV5-1	TRBJ1-2	TGCGCCAGCAGTTTGCGGGAGAACTATGGCTACACCTTC	CASSLRENYGYTF
15	TRBD1	.	TRBV24-1	TRBJ1-2	TGTGCCACCAGTGACGGGACAGGGGTTATGAGTGGCTACACCTTC	CATSDGTGVMSGYTF
15	TRBD1	.	TRBV19	TRBJ1-4	TGTGCCAGTAGTACCCGGGGACAGGGCGCCGAAAAACTGTTTTTT	CASSTRGQGAEKLFF
13	.	few	TRBV11-2	TRBJ1-6	TGTGCCAGCAGCTTAGACCCGACATCACCCCTCCACTTT	CASSLDPTSPLHF
15	.	few	TRBV6-5	TRBJ1-1	TGTGCCAGCAGTCCACCCCAGGGTGGATCCACTGAAGCTTTCTTT	CASSPPQGGSTEAFF
13	TRBD1	.	TRBV12-3/TRBV12-4	TRBJ1-2	TGTGCCAGCAATAGACAGGGCACCTATGGCTACACCTTC	CASNRQGTYGYTF
13	TRBD1	.	TRBV7-9	TRBJ1-2	TGTGCCAGCAGCTTCACAGGGGAATCTGGCTACACCTTC	CASSFTGESGYTF
15	TRBD1	.	TRBV5-1	TRBJ2-3	TGCGCCAGCAGGTCAGGGACAGTCCGCACAGATACGCAGTATTTT	CASRSGTVRTDTQYF
15	.	.	TRBV5-1	TRBJ1-6	TGCGCCAGCAGCTTCGCGGGGGCAGGAGATTCACCCCTCCACTTT	CASSFAGAGDSPLHF
11	.	.	TRBV29-1	TRBJ1-1	TGCAGCGCATCCCAGGGTACTGAAGCTTTCTTT	CSASQGTEAFF